These T cell receptor beta chains were read from a single sample in a study of T cell responses to AZD1222 COVID-19 vaccine. Sequencing used immunoSEQ multiplex PCR; TCRdb keeps in-frame clones, though not all of them. The sample includes roughly 99,000 clones, about 90% seen only once; the top ten take roughly a fifth. Specimen: peripheral blood, collected on day 0 of AZD1222 vaccination. These receptors were collected from an adult in good health. The CDR3 runs from the conserved cysteine through the conserved F or W. D genes are given only for firm matches. The size entry is marked missing in some rows and otherwise reads once, few, many or a size class.

d_gene: TRBD2; j_gene: TRBJ2-7; v_gene: TRBV4-1; abundance: .; CDR3aa: CASSPVLTSGGDEQYF; CDR3nt: TGCGCCAGCAGCCCTGTTTTGACTAGCGGGGGAGACGAGCAGTACTTC
d_gene: TRBD1; j_gene: TRBJ1-5; v_gene: TRBV29-1; abundance: .; CDR3aa: CSVQTGDGPNQPQHF; CDR3nt: TGCAGCGTCCAGACAGGGGATGGCCCTAATCAGCCCCAGCATTTT
d_gene: .; j_gene: TRBJ1-6; v_gene: TRBV5-6; abundance: once; CDR3aa: CASSLAGPGANSPLHF; CDR3nt: TGTGCCAGCAGCTTGGCCGGGCCAGGGGCGAATTCACCCCTCCACTTT
d_gene: .; j_gene: TRBJ2-5; v_gene: TRBV4-1; abundance: once; CDR3aa: CASSQGIQETQYF; CDR3nt: TGCGCCAGCAGCCAGGGTATCCAAGAGACCCAGTACTTC
d_gene: .; j_gene: TRBJ2-7; v_gene: TRBV3-1/TRBV3-2; abundance: .; CDR3aa: CASSPGTFGEQYF; CDR3nt: TGTGCCAGCAGCCCCGGGACATTTGGCGAGCAGTACTTC
d_gene: TRBD1; j_gene: TRBJ1-2; v_gene: TRBV13; abundance: once; CDR3aa: CASSFLGGTGIPYGYTF; CDR3nt: TGTGCCAGCAGCTTCCTGGGGGGGACAGGGATCCCCTATGGCTACACCTTC
d_gene: TRBD1; j_gene: TRBJ1-1; v_gene: TRBV27; abundance: .; CDR3aa: CASSFRGLGVNTEAFF; CDR3nt: TGTGCCAGCAGTTTTAGGGGGCTAGGGGTGAACACTGAAGCTTTCTTT
d_gene: .; j_gene: TRBJ1-6; v_gene: TRBV2; abundance: .; CDR3aa: CASRFWTDKNSPLHF; CDR3nt: TGTGCCAGCAGGTTCTGGACAGACAAAAATTCACCCCTCCACTTT
d_gene: TRBD2; j_gene: TRBJ2-1; v_gene: TRBV19; abundance: .; CDR3aa: CASSGGDRGEQFF; CDR3nt: TGTGCCAGTAGCGGGGGGGATCGCGGTGAGCAGTTCTTC
d_gene: .; j_gene: TRBJ1-5; v_gene: TRBV7-2; abundance: .; CDR3aa: CASSLDPQARHQPQHF; CDR3nt: TGTGCCAGCAGCTTAGACCCGCAGGCCCGGCATCAGCCCCAGCATTTT
d_gene: TRBD2; j_gene: TRBJ2-7; v_gene: TRBV6-6; abundance: .; CDR3aa: CASSSSRGVAGEQYF; CDR3nt: TGTGCCAGCAGTTCATCACGGGGGGTAGCGGGCGAGCAGTACTTC
d_gene: TRBD1; j_gene: TRBJ1-6; v_gene: TRBV7-9; abundance: .; CDR3aa: CASSSPGTGVPPLHF; CDR3nt: TGTGCCAGCAGCTCCCCCGGGACAGGGGTACCACCCCTCCACTTT
d_gene: TRBD1; j_gene: TRBJ1-2; v_gene: TRBV14; abundance: .; CDR3aa: CASSHRDRGLYYGYTF; CDR3nt: TGTGCCAGCAGCCACCGGGACAGGGGGCTTTACTATGGCTACACCTTC
d_gene: .; j_gene: TRBJ2-3; v_gene: TRBV4-3; abundance: .; CDR3aa: CASSQERGDTQYF; CDR3nt: TGCGCCAGCAGCCAAGAGAGGGGAGATACGCAGTATTTT
d_gene: .; j_gene: TRBJ1-2; v_gene: TRBV19; abundance: .; CDR3aa: CASSPQGNYGYTF; CDR3nt: TGTGCCAGTAGCCCCCAGGGAAACTATGGCTACACCTTC
d_gene: .; j_gene: TRBJ2-7; v_gene: TRBV7-9; abundance: .; CDR3aa: CASSRGEAYEQYF; CDR3nt: TGTGCCAGCAGCCGAGGGGAGGCCTACGAGCAGTACTTC
d_gene: .; j_gene: TRBJ1-6; v_gene: TRBV19; abundance: .; CDR3aa: CASKPMQRADTYNSPLHF; CDR3nt: TGTGCCAGTAAACCAATGCAACGGGCTGATACCTATAATTCACCCCTCCACTTT
d_gene: TRBD1; j_gene: TRBJ1-5; v_gene: TRBV6-1; abundance: .; CDR3aa: CASSEALGQLNQPQHF; CDR3nt: TGTGCCAGCAGTGAAGCGCTGGGACAGCTCAATCAGCCCCAGCATTTT
d_gene: .; j_gene: TRBJ2-3; v_gene: TRBV3-1/TRBV3-2; abundance: .; CDR3aa: CASRQRSTDTQYF; CDR3nt: TGTGCCAGCAGACAGAGAAGCACAGATACGCAGTATTTT
d_gene: .; j_gene: TRBJ1-3; v_gene: TRBV18; abundance: .; CDR3aa: CASSQGGPSGNTIYF; CDR3nt: TGTGCCAGCTCACAGGGGGGACCCTCTGGAAACACCATATATTTT
d_gene: .; j_gene: TRBJ1-1; v_gene: TRBV7-2; abundance: .; CDR3aa: CASSLGGSNTEAFF; CDR3nt: TGTGCCAGCAGCTTAGGTGGCAGCAACACTGAAGCTTTCTTT
d_gene: TRBD1; j_gene: TRBJ2-7; v_gene: TRBV5-4; abundance: .; CDR3aa: CASTPRDRVNEQYF; CDR3nt: TGTGCCAGCACCCCCAGGGACAGGGTAAACGAGCAGTACTTC
d_gene: TRBD1; j_gene: TRBJ1-2; v_gene: TRBV10-3; abundance: .; CDR3aa: CAISRGDYGYTF; CDR3nt: TGTGCCATCAGCAGGGGGGACTATGGCTACACCTTC
d_gene: TRBD2; j_gene: TRBJ2-5; v_gene: TRBV2; abundance: .; CDR3aa: CASSKERGVQETQYF; CDR3nt: TGTGCCAGCAGCAAAGAGCGGGGCGTCCAAGAGACCCAGTACTTC
d_gene: TRBD2; j_gene: TRBJ2-5; v_gene: TRBV5-1; abundance: .; CDR3aa: CASSSTSGGDEETQYF; CDR3nt: TGCGCCAGCAGTTCGACTAGCGGGGGGGACGAAGAGACCCAGTACTTC
d_gene: TRBD1; j_gene: TRBJ1-3; v_gene: TRBV2; abundance: .; CDR3aa: CASSEDRGGNTIYF; CDR3nt: TGTGCCAGCAGTGAAGACAGGGGAGGAAACACCATATATTTT
d_gene: .; j_gene: TRBJ2-5; v_gene: TRBV21-1; abundance: .; CDR3aa: CATPEGGETQYF; CDR3nt: TGTGCCACCCCTGAGGGGGGAGAGACCCAGTACTTC
d_gene: TRBD1; j_gene: TRBJ1-5; v_gene: TRBV7-3; abundance: .; CDR3aa: CASSEGAIQPQHF; CDR3nt: TGTGCCAGCTCGGAGGGGGCCATCCAGCCCCAGCATTTT
d_gene: TRBD2; j_gene: TRBJ2-1; v_gene: TRBV19; abundance: .; CDR3aa: CASGTSGDGRYNEQFF; CDR3nt: TGTGCCAGCGGGACTAGCGGGGACGGGAGGTACAATGAGCAGTTCTTC
d_gene: TRBD2; j_gene: TRBJ2-7; v_gene: TRBV5-1; abundance: .; CDR3aa: CATSPSGGPSYEQYF; CDR3nt: TGCGCCACCAGTCCAAGCGGGGGTCCCTCCTACGAGCAGTACTTC
d_gene: .; j_gene: TRBJ1-2; v_gene: TRBV5-6; abundance: .; CDR3aa: CASSFGGRLDGYTF; CDR3nt: TGTGCCAGCAGCTTCGGGGGGCGGCTCGATGGCTACACCTTC
d_gene: .; j_gene: TRBJ2-5; v_gene: TRBV12-3/TRBV12-4; abundance: .; CDR3aa: CASSFRGFETQYF; CDR3nt: TGTGCCAGCAGTTTTCGGGGGTTTGAGACCCAGTACTTC
d_gene: .; j_gene: TRBJ1-6; v_gene: TRBV3-1/TRBV3-2; abundance: .; CDR3aa: CASSLGQGGSPLHF; CDR3nt: TGTGCCAGCAGCCTGGGACAAGGCGGTTCACCCCTCCACTTT
d_gene: TRBD1; j_gene: TRBJ1-2; v_gene: TRBV6-5; abundance: .; CDR3aa: CASTVQGARVGYTF; CDR3nt: TGTGCCAGCACAGTACAGGGGGCGCGGGTTGGCTACACCTTC
d_gene: TRBD1; j_gene: TRBJ1-2; v_gene: TRBV15; abundance: .; CDR3aa: CATSTYGGTEYGYTF; CDR3nt: TGTGCCACCAGCACCTATGGGGGGACAGAGTATGGCTACACCTTC
d_gene: .; j_gene: TRBJ1-5; v_gene: TRBV18; abundance: .; CDR3aa: CASSPQGSNQPQHF; CDR3nt: TGTGCCAGCTCACCCCAGGGGAGCAATCAGCCCCAGCATTTT
d_gene: .; j_gene: TRBJ2-5; v_gene: TRBV3-1/TRBV3-2; abundance: .; CDR3aa: CASSQAMETQYF; CDR3nt: TGTGCCAGCAGCCAAGCTATGGAGACCCAGTACTTC
d_gene: .; j_gene: TRBJ2-7; v_gene: TRBV5-4; abundance: .; CDR3aa: CASSLFGDAREQYF; CDR3nt: TGTGCCAGCAGCTTGTTCGGGGACGCGAGAGAGCAGTACTTC
d_gene: .; j_gene: TRBJ2-1; v_gene: TRBV27; abundance: .; CDR3aa: CASKTRSAPISVRKGSEQFF; CDR3nt: TGTGCCAGCAAAACCCGCAGCGCACCTATCTCCGTCAGAAAGGGGTCTGAGCAGTTCTTC
d_gene: .; j_gene: TRBJ2-1; v_gene: TRBV9; abundance: once; CDR3aa: CASTVGGDYNEQFF; CDR3nt: TGTGCCAGCACCGTAGGGGGGGACTACAATGAGCAGTTCTTC